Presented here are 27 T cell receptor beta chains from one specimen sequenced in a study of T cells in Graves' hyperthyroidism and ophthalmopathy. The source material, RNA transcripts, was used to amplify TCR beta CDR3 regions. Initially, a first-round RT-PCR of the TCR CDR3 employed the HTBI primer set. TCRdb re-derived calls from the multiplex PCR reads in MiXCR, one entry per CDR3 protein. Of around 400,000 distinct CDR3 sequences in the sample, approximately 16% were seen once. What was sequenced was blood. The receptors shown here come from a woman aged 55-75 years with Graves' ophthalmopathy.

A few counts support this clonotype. The CDR3 spells CASSPKGGSSAKNIQYF. DNA of the CDR3: TGTGCCAGCTCACCTAAGGGCGGGAGCTCGGCCAAAAACATTCAGTACTTC. This rearrangement joins TRBV18 to TRBJ2-4; the match to TRBD2 covers 7 bases. Looked up from germline, CDR1 is KGHSH and CDR2 is LQKENI. CDR3 length: 17 residues. J gave up 1 base and V 3 bases, and 9 bases lay outside the gene matches.

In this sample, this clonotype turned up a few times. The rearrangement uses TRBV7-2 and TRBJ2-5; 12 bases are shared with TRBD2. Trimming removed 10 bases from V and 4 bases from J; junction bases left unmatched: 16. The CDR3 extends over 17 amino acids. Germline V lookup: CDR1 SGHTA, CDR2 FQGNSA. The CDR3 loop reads CATTSGTSGSGRETQYF. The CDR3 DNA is TGTGCCACCACCTCCGGGACTAGCGGGTCCGGCAGAGAGACCCAGTACTTC.

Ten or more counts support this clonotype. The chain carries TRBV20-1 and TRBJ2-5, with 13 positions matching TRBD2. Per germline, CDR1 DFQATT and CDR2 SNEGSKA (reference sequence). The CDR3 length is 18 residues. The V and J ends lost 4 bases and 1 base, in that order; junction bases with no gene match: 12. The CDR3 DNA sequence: TGCAGTGCTAAAAAAGGACTAGCGGGAGTGTTATCCCAAGAGACCCAGTACTTC. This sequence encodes CSAKKGLAGVLSQETQYF.

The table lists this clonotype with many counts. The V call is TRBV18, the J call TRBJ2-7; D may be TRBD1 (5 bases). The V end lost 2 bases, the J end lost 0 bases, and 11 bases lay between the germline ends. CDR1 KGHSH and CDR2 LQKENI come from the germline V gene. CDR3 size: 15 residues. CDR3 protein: CASSPENRLSYEQYF. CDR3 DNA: TGTGCCAGCTCACCAGAGAACAGGCTCTCCTACGAGCAGTACTTC.

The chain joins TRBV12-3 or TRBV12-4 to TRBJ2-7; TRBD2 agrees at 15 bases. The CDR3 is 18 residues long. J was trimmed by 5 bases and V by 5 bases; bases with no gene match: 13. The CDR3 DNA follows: TGTGCCAGCAGTCCTAGCCCGGGACTAGCGGGAGGTTCCCACGAGCAGTACTTC. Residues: CASSPSPGLAGGSHEQYF.

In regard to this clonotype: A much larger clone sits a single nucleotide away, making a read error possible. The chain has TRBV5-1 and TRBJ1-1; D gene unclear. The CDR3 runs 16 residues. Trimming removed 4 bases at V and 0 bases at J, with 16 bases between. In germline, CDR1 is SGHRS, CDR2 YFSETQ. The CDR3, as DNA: TGCGCCAGCAGCATACGGACCAACGAGATGAACACTGAAGCTTTCTTT. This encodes CASSIRTNEMNTEAFF.

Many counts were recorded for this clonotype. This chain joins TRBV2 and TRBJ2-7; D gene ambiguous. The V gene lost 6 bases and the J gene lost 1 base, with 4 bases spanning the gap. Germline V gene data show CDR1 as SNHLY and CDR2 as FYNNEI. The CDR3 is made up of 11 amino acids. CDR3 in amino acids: CASSPSYEQYF. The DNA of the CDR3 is TGTGCCAGCAGCCCTTCCTACGAGCAGTACTTC.

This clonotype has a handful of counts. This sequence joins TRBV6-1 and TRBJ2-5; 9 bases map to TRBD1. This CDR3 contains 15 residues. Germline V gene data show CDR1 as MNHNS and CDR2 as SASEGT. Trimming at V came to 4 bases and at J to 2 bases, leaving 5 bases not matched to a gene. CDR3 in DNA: TGTGCCAGCAGTGGGACAGGGGTGGGACAAGAGACCCAGTACTTC. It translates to CASSGTGVGQETQYF.

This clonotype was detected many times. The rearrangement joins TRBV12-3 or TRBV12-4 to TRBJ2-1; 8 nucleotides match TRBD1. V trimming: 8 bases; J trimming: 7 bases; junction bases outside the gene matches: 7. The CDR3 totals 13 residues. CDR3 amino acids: CASGQGARNEQFF. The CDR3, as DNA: TGTGCCAGCGGGCAGGGGGCACGGAATGAGCAGTTCTTC.

The CDR3 DNA reads TGTGCCAGCAGTTTCCTAGCGGACTACGAGCAGTACTTC. Translation: CASSFLADYEQYF. The chain links TRBV28 to TRBJ2-7; 7 bases fit TRBD2. V dropped 3 bases and J dropped 3; count of bases not matched to a gene: 2. The CDR3 is 13 amino acids. Germline CDR1 is MDHEN and CDR2 is SYDVKM.

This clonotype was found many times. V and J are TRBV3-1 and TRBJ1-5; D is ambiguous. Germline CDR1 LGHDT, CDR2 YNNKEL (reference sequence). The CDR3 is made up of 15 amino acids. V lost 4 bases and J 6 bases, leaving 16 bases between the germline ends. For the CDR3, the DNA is TGTGCCAGCAGCCCTCGGCATTCTCAACCTCAGCCCCAGCATTTT. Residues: CASSPRHSQPQPQHF.

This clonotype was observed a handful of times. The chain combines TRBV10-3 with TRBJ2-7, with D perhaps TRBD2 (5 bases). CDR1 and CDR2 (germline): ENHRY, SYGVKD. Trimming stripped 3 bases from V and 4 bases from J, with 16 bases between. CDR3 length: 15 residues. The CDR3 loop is CAISDPKTGGYEQYF. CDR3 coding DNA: TGTGCCATCAGTGACCCCAAAACTGGAGGTTACGAGCAGTACTTC.

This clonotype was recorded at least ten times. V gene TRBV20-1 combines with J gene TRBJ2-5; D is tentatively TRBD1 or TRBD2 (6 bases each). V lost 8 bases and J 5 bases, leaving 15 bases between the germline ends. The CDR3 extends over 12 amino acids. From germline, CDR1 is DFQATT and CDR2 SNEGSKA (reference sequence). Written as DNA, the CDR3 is TGCAGTTCCACGGGGGCCCCGGAGACCCAGTACTTC. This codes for CSSTGAPETQYF.

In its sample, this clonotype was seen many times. In DNA form, the CDR3 reads TGTGCCAGCAGTTTTAGGTCAGGGGCAAATCAGCCCCAGCATTTT. Amino acids: CASSFRSGANQPQHF. V is TRBV28 and J is TRBJ1-5; the D gene is possibly TRBD1 (6 bases). Trimming removed 3 bases at V and 4 bases at J, with 13 bases between. CDR1 and CDR2 (germline): MDHEN, SYDVKM. The CDR3 loop spans 15 amino acids.

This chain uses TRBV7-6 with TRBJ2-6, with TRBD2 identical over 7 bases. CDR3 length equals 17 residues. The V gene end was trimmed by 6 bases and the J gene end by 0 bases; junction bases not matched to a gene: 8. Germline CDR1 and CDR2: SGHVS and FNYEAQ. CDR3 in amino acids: CASSSGTTYSGANVLTF. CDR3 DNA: TGTGCCAGCAGTTCCGGGACTACCTACTCTGGGGCCAACGTCCTGACTTTC.

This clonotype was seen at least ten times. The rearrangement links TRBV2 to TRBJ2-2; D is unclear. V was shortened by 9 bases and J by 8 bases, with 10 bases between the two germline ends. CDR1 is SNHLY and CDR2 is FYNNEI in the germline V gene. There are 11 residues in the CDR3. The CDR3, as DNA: TGTGCCAGTCTGAGGTCTGGGGAGCTGTTTTTT. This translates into CASLRSGELFF.

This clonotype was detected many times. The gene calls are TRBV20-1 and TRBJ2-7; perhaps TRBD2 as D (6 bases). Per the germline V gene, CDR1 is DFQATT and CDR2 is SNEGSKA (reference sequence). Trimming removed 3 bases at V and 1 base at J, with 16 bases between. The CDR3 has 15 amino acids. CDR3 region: CSASDGQRASYEQYF. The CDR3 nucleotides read TGCAGTGCTAGCGACGGCCAGCGGGCTTCCTACGAGCAGTACTTC.

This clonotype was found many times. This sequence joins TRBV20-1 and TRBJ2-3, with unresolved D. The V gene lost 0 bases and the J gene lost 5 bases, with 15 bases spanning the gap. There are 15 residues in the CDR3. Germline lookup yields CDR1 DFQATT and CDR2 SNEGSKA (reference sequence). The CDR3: CSARDDLFEEDTQYF. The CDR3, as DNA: TGCAGTGCTAGAGATGATCTTTTTGAAGAAGATACGCAGTATTTT.

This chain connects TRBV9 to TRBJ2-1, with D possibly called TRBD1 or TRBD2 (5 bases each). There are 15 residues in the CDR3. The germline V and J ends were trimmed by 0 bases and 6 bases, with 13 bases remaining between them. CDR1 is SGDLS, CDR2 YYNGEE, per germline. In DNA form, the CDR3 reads TGTGCCAGCAGCGTAGGTATCAGGGACCTCAATGAGCAGTTCTTC. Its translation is CASSVGIRDLNEQFF.

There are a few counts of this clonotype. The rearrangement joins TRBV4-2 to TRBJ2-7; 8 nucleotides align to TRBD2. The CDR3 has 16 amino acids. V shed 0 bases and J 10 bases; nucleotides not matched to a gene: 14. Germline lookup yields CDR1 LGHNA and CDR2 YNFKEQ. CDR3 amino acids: CASSQDRAAGVRVQYF. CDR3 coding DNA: TGTGCCAGCAGCCAAGATCGGGCAGCGGGGGTACGAGTCCAGTACTTC.

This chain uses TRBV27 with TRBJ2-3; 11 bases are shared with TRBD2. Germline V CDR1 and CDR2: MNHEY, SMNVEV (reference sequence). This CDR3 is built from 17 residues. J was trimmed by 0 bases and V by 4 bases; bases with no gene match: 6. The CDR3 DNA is TGTGCCAGCAGTTCCGGACTAGCGGGCCCCAGCACAGATACGCAGTATTTT. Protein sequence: CASSSGLAGPSTDTQYF.

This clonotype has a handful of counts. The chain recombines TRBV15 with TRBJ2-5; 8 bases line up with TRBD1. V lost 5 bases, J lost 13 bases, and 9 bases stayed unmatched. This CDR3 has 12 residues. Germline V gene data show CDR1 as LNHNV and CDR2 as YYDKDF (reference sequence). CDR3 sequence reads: CATSVDRGTRYF. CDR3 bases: TGTGCCACCAGCGTCGACAGGGGTACCAGGTACTTC.

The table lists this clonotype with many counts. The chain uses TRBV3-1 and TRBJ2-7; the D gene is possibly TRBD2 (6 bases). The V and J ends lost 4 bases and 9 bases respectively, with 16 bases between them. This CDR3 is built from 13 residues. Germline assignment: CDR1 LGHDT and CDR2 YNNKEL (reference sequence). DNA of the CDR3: TGTGCCAGCAGCCTTGGCCGACTAGGCGGGCAGTACTTC. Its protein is CASSLGRLGGQYF.

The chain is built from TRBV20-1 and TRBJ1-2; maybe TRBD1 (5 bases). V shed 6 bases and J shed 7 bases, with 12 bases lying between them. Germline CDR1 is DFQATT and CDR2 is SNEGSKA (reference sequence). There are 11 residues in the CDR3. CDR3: CSALRAPGYTF. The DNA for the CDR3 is TGCAGTGCCCTCAGGGCCCCTGGCTACACCTTC.

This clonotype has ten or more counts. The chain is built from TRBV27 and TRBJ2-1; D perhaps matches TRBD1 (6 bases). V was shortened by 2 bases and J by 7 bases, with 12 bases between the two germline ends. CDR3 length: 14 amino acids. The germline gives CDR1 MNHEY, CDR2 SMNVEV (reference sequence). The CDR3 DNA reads TGTGCCAGCAGTTTACAGGGGCGTGGGAATGAGCAGTTCTTC. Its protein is CASSLQGRGNEQFF.

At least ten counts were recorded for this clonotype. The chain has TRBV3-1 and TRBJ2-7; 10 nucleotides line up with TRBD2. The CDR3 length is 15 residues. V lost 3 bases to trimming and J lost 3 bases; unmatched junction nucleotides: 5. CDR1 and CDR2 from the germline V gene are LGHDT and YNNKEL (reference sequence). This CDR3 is CASSQEGLAIYEQYF. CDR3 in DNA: TGTGCCAGCAGCCAGGAGGGACTAGCGATCTACGAGCAGTACTTC.

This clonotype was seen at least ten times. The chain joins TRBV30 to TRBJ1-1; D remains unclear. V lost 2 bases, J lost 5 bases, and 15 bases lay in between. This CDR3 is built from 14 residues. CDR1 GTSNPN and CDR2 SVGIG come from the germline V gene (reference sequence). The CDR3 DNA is TGTGCCTGGAGTCCGGGAAACGGCGGGACTGAAGCTTTCTTT. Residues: CAWSPGNGGTEAFF.